This T cell receptor beta chain was obtained from a study of response to subunit inactivated influenza vaccine. Study-wide results and caveats: T cells newly recruited by each seasonal influenza vaccination are few, the authors suggested.

TCRdb re-analysed the RT-PCR reads in MiXCR, keeping a single row per CDR3 protein. The profile shows about 480,000 distinct CDR3 sequences, approximately 24% of them singletons. This clonotype has more than one count but fewer than ten. Its antigen is undetermined. Per germline, CDR1 SGDLS and CDR2 YYNGEE. The J segment lost 3 bases and the V segment lost 0 bases, leaving 11 bases of the junction unmatched. The CDR3 extends over 18 amino acids. V and J are TRBV9 and TRBJ2-1; 8 nucleotides agree with TRBD2. This TCR was recovered from a man over 45 who received an inactivated influenza vaccine. The sample consisted of CD4+ T cells sorted from PBMCs, taken roughly 5 days after vaccination. The CDR3 DNA sequence: TGTGCCAGCAGCGTAGGCGGGGTCGGGGGGGGATTCTACAATGAGCAGTTCTTC. This codes for CASSVGGVGGGFYNEQFF. The variable domain in full, with the rest retrieved from reference TRBV9 and TRBJ2-1, is DSGVTQTPKHLITATGQRVTLRCSPRSGDLSVYWYQQSLDQGLQFLIQYYNGEERAKGNILERFSAQQFPDLHSELNLSSLELGDSALYFCASSVGGVGGGFYNEQFFGPGTRLTVL.